This is a list of T cell receptor beta chains from one sample in a study of blood T cells in healthy people across ages. TCRdb redid the calling of the 5' RACE reads with MiXCR, one entry per CDR3 protein. The sample contains 600,000 to 1,000,000 distinct CDR3 sequences, approximately 25% of which appear only once. These sequences were also reported in another study, on T cells of mothers and their children.

Input material: blood. These receptors all come from a boy younger than 18 in good health. Each CDR3 is given with its conserved first and last residue. Fields, in order: J gene, V gene, D gene, clone size, CDR3 DNA, CDR3 protein. D genes are given only for firm matches. Clone size, where shown, is once, few, many, or a class for clones that have expanded.

TRBJ2-1,TRBV20-1,TRBD2,.,TGCAGTGCGTCGACTAGCGGGAGGAACAATGAGCAGTTCTTC,CSASTSGRNNEQFF
TRBJ1-6,TRBV28,.,.,TGTGCCAGCATTACAGCCCCGGGTCGTAATTCACCCCTCCACTTT,CASITAPGRNSPLHF
TRBJ2-7,TRBV28,.,.,TGTGCCAGCAGTTTATGGGGCGGGGCCAACGACGAGCAGTACTTC,CASSLWGGANDEQYF
TRBJ1-1,TRBV29-1,.,.,TGCAGCGTTGATATTGTGGGGGGCAGAGCTTTCTTT,CSVDIVGGRAFF
TRBJ2-2,TRBV7-9,TRBD2,.,TGTGCCAGCAGCGATGGAGCGGGGCGTCGGACCGGGGAGCTGTTTTTT,CASSDGAGRRTGELFF
TRBJ2-6,TRBV25-1,.,few,TGTGCCAGCAGTGAAGTACAGGGAATCTCTGGGGCCAACGTCCTGACTTTC,CASSEVQGISGANVLTF
TRBJ1-2,TRBV12-3/TRBV12-4,.,many,TGTGCCAGCAGTTTAAGGGGGAACTATGGCTACACCTTC,CASSLRGNYGYTF
TRBJ1-2,TRBV29-1,TRBD1,many,TGCAGCGTCCCACAGGGGGAGGTAACCGGCTACACCTTC,CSVPQGEVTGYTF
TRBJ1-2,TRBV20-1,.,.,TGCAGTGCGGTTGACAGGACGAACTATGGCTACACCTTC,CSAVDRTNYGYTF
TRBJ1-1,TRBV29-1,.,.,TGCAGCGGGACAGACACTGAAGCTTTCTTT,CSGTDTEAFF
TRBJ1-2,TRBV3-1,.,.,TGTGCCAGCAGATCAACAGGAGCTAACTATGGCTACACCTTC,CASRSTGANYGYTF
TRBJ2-4,TRBV6-6,.,.,TGTGCCAGCAGTTACGGACTCCGGGACGTAGACATTCAGAACTTC,CASSYGLRDVDIQNF
TRBJ1-4,TRBV12-3/TRBV12-4,.,.,TGTGCCAGCAGACACTCCGGACGGGGTGAAAAACTGTTTTTT,CASRHSGRGEKLFF
TRBJ1-2,TRBV28,TRBD1,few,TGTACCGGGGCCGGGACAGGGGGAGGTAACTATGGCTACACCTTC,CTGAGTGGGNYGYTF
TRBJ2-2,TRBV7-3,TRBD1,.,TGTGCCGGCAGCTCGTCCCGGGACAGGGCGGCCGGGGAGCTGTTTTTT,CAGSSSRDRAAGELFF
TRBJ1-4,TRBV12-3/TRBV12-4,.,few,TGTGCCAGCAGATTTAGTCTCGAAAAACTGTTTTTT,CASRFSLEKLFF
TRBJ2-7,TRBV6-5,.,.,TGTGCCAGCAGTTACTACGCCGGAGCCTACGAGCAGTACTTC,CASSYYAGAYEQYF
TRBJ2-5,TRBV27,TRBD1,.,TGTGCCAGCAGTCCGGGACAGGGGTTAATCCAGTACTTC,CASSPGQGLIQYF
TRBJ2-5,TRBV20-1,TRBD1,few,TGCAGTGCCGATCCACAGGGGGGAGAGACCCAGTACTTC,CSADPQGGETQYF
TRBJ2-7,TRBV10-3,TRBD1,.,TGTGCCATCAGTGAGTCAACCGGGACAGCAGGGTACGAGCAGTACTTC,CAISESTGTAGYEQYF
TRBJ2-5,TRBV7-2,.,.,TGTGCCAGCAGCCCCCAATTGGCAGGGTATGAGACCCAGTACTTC,CASSPQLAGYETQYF
TRBJ2-1,TRBV10-3,.,few,TGTGCCATCAGTGTGAGCGAGGGTGCTAGAATCGTCAATGAGCAGTTCTTC,CAISVSEGARIVNEQFF
TRBJ2-1,TRBV29-1,TRBD1,.,TGCAGCGTCGACGGGACAGAACGTTACAATGAGCAGTTCTTC,CSVDGTERYNEQFF
TRBJ2-5,TRBV7-8,TRBD1,.,TGTGCCAGCAGCTTACTCTGGACAGGGGGCTGGCAAGAGACCCAGTACTTC,CASSLLWTGGWQETQYF
TRBJ2-4,TRBV7-2,.,few,TGTGCCAGCAGCCCCACCGGGACGGGAAACATTCAGTACTTC,CASSPTGTGNIQYF
TRBJ2-3,TRBV12-3/TRBV12-4,TRBD2,.,TGTGCCAGCAGCGATCCGGCGGGCGGGGGGAGAGATACGCAGTATTTT,CASSDPAGGGRDTQYF
TRBJ1-6,TRBV6-6,.,.,TGTGCCAGCAGCCAAGCGTCTCGAGTTGGTTCACCCCTCCACTTT,CASSQASRVGSPLHF
TRBJ2-7,TRBV7-3,.,.,TGTGCCAGCAGCTTAAACAGGGTTGCGTGGGAGCAGTACTTC,CASSLNRVAWEQYF
TRBJ2-1,TRBV4-3,TRBD2,few,TGCGCCAGCAGCCAAGACCCTAGCGGTTGGGCAGGGCAGTTCTTC,CASSQDPSGWAGQFF
TRBJ2-1,TRBV24-1,TRBD2,few,TGTGCCACCAGTGACCCCCTAGCGGAAACCTACAATGAGCAGTTCTTC,CATSDPLAETYNEQFF
TRBJ2-5,TRBV6-2/TRBV6-3,TRBD1,few,TGTGCCAGCAGTTCCGGGACAGTCGAATGGGAGACCCAGTACTTC,CASSSGTVEWETQYF
TRBJ2-7,TRBV5-1,.,.,TGCGCCAGCAGCCCGGGGTCCGAATTCTACGAGCAGTACTTC,CASSPGSEFYEQYF
TRBJ1-4,TRBV10-3,TRBD1,few,TGTGCCACCGGACAGGGGGGGAGCGAAAAACTGTTTTTT,CATGQGGSEKLFF
TRBJ2-1,TRBV7-2,TRBD2,few,TGTGCCAGCAGCTCCCGGACTAGCGGGAGAGTAGAGCAGTTCTTC,CASSSRTSGRVEQFF
TRBJ1-2,TRBV7-8,TRBD1,few,TGTGCCAGCAGCTTAGCCGGGACAGGGCCCTATGGCTACACCTTC,CASSLAGTGPYGYTF
TRBJ2-7,TRBV7-2,TRBD2,.,TGTGCCAGCAGCTTAGCACTAGCGGGCCCCGAGCAGTACTTC,CASSLALAGPEQYF
TRBJ2-1,TRBV2,.,.,TGTGCCAGCAGTGAAGGCGGGTGGGGCTCCTACAATGAGCAGTTCTTC,CASSEGGWGSYNEQFF
TRBJ2-5,TRBV5-1,.,.,TGCGCCAGCAGCTTGGCGGAGGCGGAGACCCAGTACTTC,CASSLAEAETQYF
TRBJ2-7,TRBV7-2,.,few,TGTGCCAGCAGCCGCCCGGGGGGCACCTACGAGCAGTACTTC,CASSRPGGTYEQYF
TRBJ2-3,TRBV7-2,TRBD2,.,TGTGCCAGCAGCTTAGCTAGCGGGGGCCCCTGGAGGACAGATACGCAGTATTTT,CASSLASGGPWRTDTQYF
TRBJ2-5,TRBV29-1,TRBD2,.,TGCAGCTTTAAGCGGGAATTTCGGGAGACCCAGTACTTC,CSFKREFRETQYF
TRBJ2-2,TRBV20-1,.,.,TGCAGTGCTAGAGCAGGGGCCACCGGGGAGCTGTTTTTT,CSARAGATGELFF
TRBJ2-3,TRBV5-1,TRBD1,.,TGCGCCAGCAGCTGGACAGGGGCTGGAGATACGCAGTATTTT,CASSWTGAGDTQYF